The 28 T cell receptor beta chains reported below all come from one sample, sequenced in a study of early T cells in non-severe SARS-CoV-2 infection. TCRdb redid the calling of the 5' RACE reads with MiXCR, one entry per CDR3 protein. The repertoire holds roughly 34,000 distinct CDR3 sequences, with around 4.1% as singletons. Material for sequencing was whole blood. These receptors were taken from an adult who was a healthcare worker with PCR-confirmed SARS-CoV-2 infection or an uninfected control (not recorded which).

This clonotype was seen many times. The chain employs TRBV10-3 and TRBJ1-1; D is uncertain. Germline assignment: CDR1 ENHRY and CDR2 SYGVKD. The CDR3 loop spans 17 amino acids. Deletions cut 10 bases from V and 0 bases from J, with 24 bases between. The CDR3 here is CATLPRAGIPLNTEAFF. DNA for the CDR3: TGTGCCACCCTACCGCGGGCGGGAATCCCCCTGAACACTGAAGCTTTCTTT.

This clonotype was seen many times. This sequence joins TRBV20-1 and TRBJ2-3, with 13 bases matching TRBD2. The germline V gene encodes CDR1 DFQATT and CDR2 SNEGSKA (reference sequence). Trimming cost V 5 bases and J 1 base; bases outside gene matches: 9. This CDR3 is built from 17 residues. The CDR3 sequence: CSALTSGGTAGTDTQYF. CDR3 nucleotides: TGCAGTGCTTTGACTAGCGGGGGGACCGCGGGCACAGATACGCAGTATTTT.

This clonotype was seen many times. The rearrangement joins TRBV11-2 to TRBJ1-4, with D possibly matching TRBD1 (5 bases). This CDR3 has 16 amino acids. Germline-derived CDR1 and CDR2 are SGHAT and FQNNGV. Between the trimmed V and J ends, which lost 5 bases and 5 bases, there was a span of 18 bases. For the CDR3, the DNA is TGTGCCAGCAGCCTGGTAGGGGCTGGACTCAATGAAAAACTGTTTTTT. As protein: CASSLVGAGLNEKLFF.

This clonotype was recorded at least ten times. The rearrangement joins TRBV5-1 to TRBJ2-2; 10 nucleotides line up with TRBD1. The length of the CDR3 is 14 residues. Looked up from germline, CDR1 is SGHRS and CDR2 is YFSETQ. V lost 3 bases and J lost 4; bases outside the gene matches: 0. The CDR3 bases are TGCGCCAGCAGCTGGACAGGGGGCACCGGGGAGCTGTTTTTT. As protein: CASSWTGGTGELFF. The variable domain in full, with the rest retrieved from reference TRBV5-1 and TRBJ2-2, is KAGVTQTPRYLIKTRGQQVTLSCSPISGHRSVSWYQQTPGQGLQFLFEYFSETQRNKGNFPGRFSGRQFSNSRSEMNVSTLELGDSALYLCASSWTGGTGELFFGEGSRLTVL.

This clonotype was observed at least ten times. The chain carries TRBV20-1 and TRBJ2-7; no clear D gene. The CDR3 is 12 amino acids. From germline, CDR1 is DFQATT and CDR2 SNEGSKA (reference sequence). Trimming removed 0 bases at V and 3 bases at J, with 6 bases between. CDR3 sequence (DNA): TGCAGTGCTAGAGATCTAGGCTACGAGCAGTACTTC. Translated, it gives CSARDLGYEQYF.

This clonotype was seen ten or more times. The V gene is TRBV10-3, the J gene TRBJ2-3, with D perhaps TRBD2 (5 bases). The CDR3 runs 14 residues. V dropped 9 bases and J dropped 2 bases, with 15 bases sitting between them. Per the germline V gene, CDR1 is ENHRY and CDR2 is SYGVKD. This chain's CDR3 is CAIKTGVTTDTQYF. The CDR3 nucleotides are TGTGCCATAAAAACCGGGGTAACCACAGATACGCAGTATTTT.

This clonotype was detected ten times or more. The chain uses TRBV10-3 and TRBJ1-2, with no clear D. Germline CDR1 and CDR2: ENHRY and SYGVKD. V was trimmed by 9 bases and J by 3 bases, leaving 14 bases between them. The CDR3 has 13 amino acids. The CDR3 sequence is CAMTPRGDYGYTF. DNA for the CDR3: TGTGCCATGACCCCCCGGGGTGACTATGGCTACACCTTC.

This clonotype was detected ten times or more. The chain carries TRBV20-1 and TRBJ2-3; TRBD2 agrees at 7 bases. Trimming at V came to 5 bases and at J to 3 bases, leaving 11 bases not matched to a gene. The CDR3 consists of 15 residues. Germline V CDR1 and CDR2: DFQATT, SNEGSKA (reference sequence). The CDR3 DNA is TGCAGTGCTGCCACACTAGCGTACGGGACAGATACGCAGTATTTT. Its translation: CSAATLAYGTDTQYF.

This clonotype was observed many times. V is TRBV7-9 and J is TRBJ2-7; D may correspond to TRBD1 or TRBD2 (6 bases each). This CDR3 comprises 12 residues. Trimming took off 4 bases at V and 6 bases at J, with 10 bases between the two ends. CDR1 and CDR2 (germline): SEHNR, FQNEAQ (reference sequence). The DNA of the CDR3 is TGTGCCAGCAGCTCCCGGGGGCGCGAGCAGTACTTC. As protein: CASSSRGREQYF.

In its sample, this clonotype was seen many times. CDR3 nucleotides: TGTGCCAGCAGTGAAGCGATACAGGCCCGCCTCAATCAGCCCCAGCATTTT. Translating gives CASSEAIQARLNQPQHF. The genes are TRBV6-1 and TRBJ1-5; perhaps TRBD1 as D (5 bases). CDR1 MNHNS and CDR2 SASEGT come from the germline V gene. This CDR3 has 17 amino acids. V was cut by 0 bases and J by 3 bases, with 15 bases left in between.

This chain joins TRBV4-3 and TRBJ1-2; unclear D gene. The CDR3 spans 15 residues. Germline V gives CDR1 LGHNA, CDR2 YSLEER. V was cut by 0 bases and J by 7 bases, with 15 bases left in between. CDR3 protein: CASSQEEAARAGYTF. The CDR3 bases are TGCGCCAGCAGCCAAGAAGAGGCCGCCCGCGCTGGCTACACCTTC.

The rearrangement uses TRBV15 and TRBJ1-4; TRBD1 might be the D (5 bases). The CDR3 runs 16 residues. The V and J ends lost 1 base and 5 bases respectively, with 14 bases between them. Germline lookup yields CDR1 LNHNV and CDR2 YYDKDF (reference sequence). CDR3 sequence reads: CATSRVRGAGNEKLFF. CDR3 DNA sequence: TGTGCCACCAGCAGAGTTAGGGGCGCTGGGAATGAAAAACTGTTTTTT.

The sample holds many counts of this clonotype. As DNA, the CDR3 is TGTGCCAGCAGCTTGGCCGAAGGGGGCCGCGAGACCCAGTACTTC. It encodes CASSLAEGGRETQYF. The rearrangement joins TRBV5-4 to TRBJ2-5; TRBD1 aligns across 7 bases. The CDR3 contains 15 residues. Germline V CDR1 and CDR2: SGHNT, YYREEE (reference sequence). The junction had 7 bases not matched to a gene; V was cut back by 0 bases and J by 5 bases. The full variable domain, in which reference TRBV5-4 and TRBJ2-5 provide the parts outside the CDR3, is ETGVTQSPTHLIKTRGQQVTLRCSSQSGHNTVSWYQQALGQGPQFIFQYYREEENGRGNFPPRFSGLQFPNYSSELNVNALELDDSALYLCASSLAEGGRETQYFGPGTRLLVL.

This clonotype has a count of ten or more. The V call is TRBV10-3, the J call TRBJ2-2; D is possibly TRBD1 or TRBD2 (5 bases each). V dropped 7 bases and J dropped 6 bases, with 21 bases sitting between them. Germline V gives CDR1 ENHRY, CDR2 SYGVKD. The CDR3 consists of 16 residues. The CDR3 sequence is CAITGTSDRGAGELFF. In nucleotides, the CDR3 is TGTGCCATCACCGGAACTAGTGATCGGGGCGCCGGGGAGCTGTTTTTT.

This clonotype was counted at least ten times. The chain employs TRBV6-4 and TRBJ2-1; D is uncertain. The germline V gene has CDR1 MRHNA and CDR2 SNTAGT. CDR3 length equals 16 residues. The V and J ends lost 5 bases and 0 bases respectively, with 14 bases between them. The CDR3 DNA is TGTGCCAGCAGTCTCGGACGAGATCTCTCCTACAATGAGCAGTTCTTC. The encoded protein is CASSLGRDLSYNEQFF.

This clonotype was picked up a small number of times. The V and J genes are TRBV12-3 or TRBV12-4 and TRBJ2-7; D call uncertain. The CDR3 consists of 14 residues. V lost 1 base and J lost 0, with 7 bases in between. CDR3 loop: CASSLGSYSYEQYF. For the CDR3, the DNA is TGTGCCAGCAGTTTAGGATCCTACTCCTACGAGCAGTACTTC.

This clonotype was observed at least ten times. The chain recombines TRBV11-2 with TRBJ2-2, with 8 bases matching TRBD2. V lost 6 bases and J lost 5; bases outside the gene matches: 5. Germline CDR1 SGHAT, CDR2 FQNNGV. This CDR3 region has 14 residues. CDR3: CASRGLVSTGELFF. The CDR3 DNA follows: TGTGCCAGCAGGGGACTAGTGTCTACCGGGGAGCTGTTTTTT.

This clonotype has ten or more counts. The chain uses TRBV18 and TRBJ2-7; 7 bases fit TRBD1. The CDR3 has 14 amino acids. The V gene's germline CDR1 is KGHSH and CDR2 LQKENI. Trimming cost V 3 bases and J 2 bases; bases outside gene matches: 4. As DNA, the CDR3 is TGTGCCAGCTCACCCCCCGGGACAGCCTACGAGCAGTACTTC. It yields the protein CASSPPGTAYEQYF.

This clonotype was seen repeatedly, ten times or more. V and J are TRBV20-1 and TRBJ2-3; 8 positions match TRBD2. The CDR3 is 16 amino acids. In germline, CDR1 is DFQATT, CDR2 SNEGSKA (reference sequence). V lost 1 base to trimming and J lost 2 bases; unmatched junction nucleotides: 8. CDR3: CSARVVGGGNTDTQYF. In DNA, the CDR3 is TGCAGTGCTAGAGTCGTCGGGGGGGGAAACACAGATACGCAGTATTTT.

This clonotype was detected ten times or more. The chain carries TRBV5-1 and TRBJ2-7; D is possibly TRBD2 (5 bases). There are 15 residues in the CDR3. Trimming took off 2 bases at V and 4 bases at J, with 16 bases between the two ends. Germline assignment: CDR1 SGHRS and CDR2 YFSETQ. The CDR3 loop is CASSFKAARVYEQYF. The CDR3 DNA reads TGCGCCAGCAGCTTCAAAGCGGCCCGGGTTTACGAGCAGTACTTC.

This clonotype was observed at least ten times. The rearrangement uses TRBV15 and TRBJ1-5, with 10 nucleotides matching TRBD1. This CDR3 has 15 residues. V trimming: 8 bases; J trimming: 4 bases; junction bases outside the gene matches: 8. Germline assignment: CDR1 LNHNV and CDR2 YYDKDF (reference sequence). The chain's CDR3 is CATARDRGFNQPQHF. The CDR3 DNA sequence: TGTGCCACCGCCAGGGACAGGGGTTTTAATCAGCCCCAGCATTTT.

There are many counts of this clonotype. The rearrangement joins TRBV7-9 to TRBJ2-2; D is perhaps TRBD1 or TRBD2 (5 bases each). The CDR3 is 16 residues long. V gave up 1 base and J gave up 4 bases, with 13 bases separating them. Germline V lookup: CDR1 SEHNR, CDR2 FQNEAQ (reference sequence). For the CDR3, the DNA is TGTGCCAGCAGCTTAGACCTCCGGGACCCCACCGGGGAGCTGTTTTTT. Protein: CASSLDLRDPTGELFF.

This clonotype was counted ten times or more. The chain uses TRBV9 and TRBJ2-1; D might be TRBD2 (6 bases). Trimming took off 3 bases at V and 12 bases at J, with 25 bases between the two ends. In germline, CDR1 is SGDLS, CDR2 YYNGEE. The length of the CDR3 is 16 residues. DNA for the CDR3: TGTGCCAGCAGCGCACCCCCGTCGGGGGACCTGGTAGGGCAGTTCTTC. Protein product: CASSAPPSGDLVGQFF.

This clonotype was observed many times. This rearrangement joins TRBV12-3 or TRBV12-4 to TRBJ2-3; TRBD1 matches 7 bases. The CDR3 has 15 residues. Unmatched junction bases numbered 8, after V lost 5 bases and J lost 3 bases. The CDR3, as DNA: TGTGCCAGCAGTCCAGGACAGGCTGGGACAGATACGCAGTATTTT. Amino acid sequence: CASSPGQAGTDTQYF.

V gene TRBV4-2 combines with J gene TRBJ1-2; D gene ambiguous. The germline V and J ends were trimmed by 0 bases and 0 bases, with 8 bases remaining between them. There are 15 residues in the CDR3. In germline, CDR1 is LGHNA, CDR2 YNFKEQ. DNA for the CDR3: TGTGCCAGCAGCCAAGAGCCAGGCGCTAACTATGGCTACACCTTC. Residues: CASSQEPGANYGYTF.

This clonotype appeared many times. The J gene is TRBJ1-1, the V gene TRBV11-2; 10 bases are a match to TRBD1. Germline CDR1 SGHAT, CDR2 FQNNGV. The CDR3 extends over 14 amino acids. V dropped 5 bases and J dropped 7; count of bases not matched to a gene: 7. The CDR3 is CASSKDRGRHEAFF. CDR3 sequence (DNA): TGTGCCAGCAGCAAGGACAGGGGGAGACATGAAGCTTTCTTT.

This clonotype was counted many times. The chain has TRBV5-1 and TRBJ1-5; D gene unclear. CDR1 is SGHRS, CDR2 YFSETQ, per germline. The V end lost 1 base, the J end lost 5 bases, and 7 bases lay between the germline ends. The CDR3 has 13 amino acids. CDR3: CASSLFWDQPQHF. The CDR3 DNA follows: TGCGCCAGCAGCTTGTTCTGGGATCAGCCCCAGCATTTT.

The rearrangement uses TRBV29-1 and TRBJ2-7; possible D gene TRBD2, 6 bases. The V gene's germline CDR1 is SQVTM and CDR2 ANQGSEA. Trimming shortened V by 6 bases and J by 1 base, and 16 bases separated the two germline ends. The length of the CDR3 is 14 residues. As DNA, the CDR3 is TGCAGCGTATTCTTCGGGACTGTATCCTACGAGCAGTACTTC. Amino acids: CSVFFGTVSYEQYF.